A selection of T cell receptor beta chains follows, all from one sample in a study of molecular identifiers for immune sequencing clone quantification. TCRdb reanalysed the PCR reads using MiXCR and keeps one entry per CDR3 protein. The sample gives around 460,000 distinct CDR3 sequences, 20% to 25% of which show up once; approximately 0.8% is in the top ten. Sequenced material: naive CD8+ T cells from blood, with Jurkat cell RNA spiked in. The source of these receptors is a human donor in good health. Some libraries in this study had Jurkat cell RNA spiked in. The CDR3 runs from the conserved cysteine through the conserved F or W. Each record gives: clone size, J gene, V gene, D gene, CDR3 protein, CDR3 DNA. The D gene is left open where the match is weak. Expanded clones get a size class; other rows say once, few or many, or leave the size out.

>-|TRBJ2-3|TRBV6-2/TRBV6-3|-
CASSYPRPAGSADTQYF
TGTGCCAGCAGTTACCCACGACCGGCCGGAAGCGCAGATACGCAGTATTTT
>-|TRBJ2-7|TRBV2|TRBD1
CASIPGTGKHEQYF
TGTGCCAGCATTCCCGGGACAGGGAAACACGAGCAGTACTTC
>few|TRBJ1-5|TRBV21-1|-
CARGVPYRTGEIDQPQHF
TGTGCCAGGGGAGTTCCCTACAGGACAGGGGAGATCGATCAGCCCCAGCATTTT
>few|TRBJ2-7|TRBV6-1|-
CASSEISVHEQYF
TGTGCCAGCAGTGAAATTTCTGTGCACGAGCAGTACTTC
>many|TRBJ2-2|TRBV15|-
CATSREGGGTGELFF
TGTGCCACCAGCAGAGAAGGGGGAGGCACCGGGGAGCTGTTTTTT
>many|TRBJ2-5|TRBV9|TRBD2
CASSEGTSGEQETQYF
TGTGCCAGCAGCGAGGGGACTAGCGGGGAACAAGAGACCCAGTACTTC
>-|TRBJ2-7|TRBV12-3/TRBV12-4|-
CASSLALGRSTYEQYF
TGTGCCAGCAGTTTAGCGCTGGGCAGGAGTACCTACGAGCAGTACTTC
>-|TRBJ1-5|TRBV5-6|TRBD1
CASSSGQLYSNQPQHF
TGTGCCAGCAGCTCGGGACAGCTCTATAGCAATCAGCCCCAGCATTTT
>many|TRBJ2-3|TRBV29-1|-
CSVDGQYGTDTQYF
TGCAGCGTTGATGGCCAGTACGGCACAGATACGCAGTATTTT
>many|TRBJ2-5|TRBV28|-
CASSTRIQETQYF
TGTGCCAGCAGCACGCGAATCCAAGAGACCCAGTACTTC
>few|TRBJ2-7|TRBV7-9|-
CASSLGGGRWEQYF
TGTGCCAGCAGCTTAGGCGGGGGCCGGTGGGAGCAGTACTTC
>few|TRBJ2-7|TRBV6-2/TRBV6-3|-
CASSSSVYEQYF
TGTGCCAGCAGTTCTTCCGTTTACGAGCAGTACTTC
>few|TRBJ2-7|TRBV3-1|TRBD2
CASSRSGEGSYYEQYF
TGTGCCAGCAGCCGATCTGGGGAGGGCTCGTACTACGAGCAGTACTTC
>-|TRBJ2-1|TRBV28|TRBD2
CASRPLAGGYNGQFF
TGTGCCAGCAGACCTCTAGCGGGAGGTTACAATGGGCAGTTCTTC
>few|TRBJ1-1|TRBV11-2|-
CASIWAVGEAFF
TGTGCCAGCATCTGGGCGGTTGGTGAAGCTTTCTTT
>many|TRBJ2-3|TRBV10-2|-
CASSSPWSDTQYF
TGCGCCAGCTCGAGCCCTTGGTCAGATACGCAGTATTTT
>few|TRBJ1-4|TRBV28|-
CASSSRDLAHNEKLFF
TGTGCCAGCAGTTCCCGGGACCTAGCACATAATGAAAAACTGTTTTTT
>few|TRBJ2-3|TRBV29-1|-
CSVDGWDREPDTQYF
TGCAGCGTTGATGGGTGGGACCGCGAACCAGATACGCAGTATTTT
>-|TRBJ2-5|TRBV6-6|-
CASSGEIPRADRPQETQYF
TGTGCCAGCAGCGGCGAGATACCGCGAGCTGACAGGCCTCAAGAGACCCAGTACTTC
>-|TRBJ1-1|TRBV7-9|-
CASSLSQLEVAFF
TGTGCCAGCAGCTTAAGCCAACTGGAGGTAGCTTTCTTT
>-|TRBJ2-6|TRBV11-2|TRBD2
CASSPTRGGANVLTF
TGTGCCAGCAGCCCCACGCGGGGGGGGGCCAACGTCCTGACTTTC
>many|TRBJ2-5|TRBV27|-
CASSLSYPVDQYF
TGTGCCAGCAGTTTATCGTACCCTGTGGACCAGTACTTC
>many|TRBJ2-1|TRBV4-1|TRBD1
CASSQVGTGGINEQFF
TGCGCCAGCAGCCAAGTGGGTACAGGGGGTATAAATGAGCAGTTCTTC
>few|TRBJ2-1|TRBV7-9|-
CASSPRTAGTWRDSYNEQFF
TGTGCCAGCAGCCCCCGGACAGCCGGGACTTGGCGGGACTCCTACAATGAGCAGTTCTTC
>-|TRBJ2-1|TRBV5-1|TRBD2
CASSLGLAGGYNEQFF
TGTGCCAGCAGTTTAGGACTAGCGGGAGGATACAATGAGCAGTTCTTC
>many|TRBJ2-3|TRBV7-2|-
CASSLVGRGGTDTQYF
TGTGCCAGCAGCTTAGTCGGCAGGGGGGGCACAGATACGCAGTATTTT
>many|TRBJ2-3|TRBV7-9|TRBD2
CASSLELAGADTQYF
TGTGCCAGCAGCTTAGAACTAGCGGGAGCAGATACGCAGTATTTT
>-|TRBJ1-6|TRBV6-2/TRBV6-3|-
CASSYSLGLGSPLHF
TGTGCCAGCAGTTACTCACTAGGATTGGGGTCACCCCTCCACTTT
>-|TRBJ1-3|TRBV29-1|-
CSVEDWTVSGNTIYF
TGCAGCGTTGAAGATTGGACAGTTTCTGGAAACACCATATATTTT
>-|TRBJ2-1|TRBV5-6|-
CASRPTLIGSYNEQFF
TGTGCCAGCAGGCCGACTTTGATTGGGTCCTACAATGAGCAGTTCTTC
>many|TRBJ1-1|TRBV28|-
CASSFRGTNTEAFF
TGTGCCAGCAGTTTTCGGGGCACGAACACTGAAGCTTTCTTT
>few|TRBJ1-1|TRBV6-2/TRBV6-3|TRBD1
CASSYVPGGTEAFF
TGTGCCAGCAGTTACGTTCCAGGGGGCACTGAAGCTTTCTTT
>-|TRBJ2-1|TRBV6-6|TRBD2
CASSSLLAGAHNEQFF
TGTGCCAGCAGTTCCCTCCTAGCGGGAGCTCACAATGAGCAGTTCTTC
>-|TRBJ2-7|TRBV6-1|TRBD1
CASSSGGHEQYF
TGTGCCAGCAGTTCAGGGGGCCACGAGCAGTACTTC
>few|TRBJ2-1|TRBV4-2|TRBD2
CASSHRGLDQHEQFF
TGTGCCAGCAGCCACCGAGGACTAGACCAACATGAGCAGTTCTTC
>-|TRBJ2-1|TRBV15|TRBD2
CATSRVGQRDYNGQFF
TGTGCCACCAGCAGAGTTGGACAACGGGACTACAATGGGCAGTTCTTC
>many|TRBJ2-3|TRBV5-4|TRBD2
CASSLPSGDQTISTDTQYF
TGTGCCAGCAGCTTGCCTAGCGGGGACCAAACGATTAGCACAGATACGCAGTATTTT
>many|TRBJ2-3|TRBV27|-
CASSPLLPEGSTDTQYF
TGTGCCAGCAGCCCACTCCTCCCGGAGGGAAGCACAGATACGCAGTATTTT
>-|TRBJ2-1|TRBV4-1|-
CASSQGPTGSSYNEQFF
TGCGCCAGCAGCCAAGGACCCACGGGCAGCTCCTACAATGAGCAGTTCTTC
>few|TRBJ1-5|TRBV28|-
CASSSGQISNQPQHF
TGTGCCAGCAGTTCCGGACAGATTAGCAATCAGCCCCAGCATTTT
>-|TRBJ1-1|TRBV25-1|-
CATKGGPEAFF
TGTGCCACCAAGGGGGGGCCTGAAGCTTTCTTT
>few|TRBJ1-1|TRBV20-1|-
CSASPGLNTEAFF
TGCAGTGCTAGTCCAGGTCTGAACACTGAAGCTTTCTTT
>many|TRBJ1-1|TRBV29-1|-
CSVEGGAPEAFF
TGCAGCGTTGAAGGGGGGGCCCCTGAAGCTTTCTTT
>many|TRBJ2-3|TRBV11-2|-
CASSPPGIGTDTQYF
TGTGCCAGCAGCCCACCGGGAATCGGCACAGATACGCAGTATTTT
>few|TRBJ2-3|TRBV6-5|TRBD1
CASSSTGLRTDTQYF
TGTGCCAGCAGTTCGACAGGGCTCCGCACAGATACGCAGTATTTT
>few|TRBJ2-3|TRBV4-1|-
CASSQDTSSSTQYF
TGCGCCAGCAGCCAAGACACTTCATCAAGTACGCAGTATTTT
>many|TRBJ2-2|TRBV23-1|-
CASSQSNRANTGELFF
TGCGCCAGCAGTCAATCGAACAGGGCGAACACCGGGGAGCTGTTTTTT